The 32 T cell receptor beta chains in this list originate from one sample, sequenced in a study of control samples from healthy donors and cancer patients. Assay used: immunoSEQ multiplex PCR; TCRdb lists only in-frame clones, some missing. The sample has roughly 20,000 clones, around 84% seen once. The sample taken for sequencing was PBMCs. The receptor source for this set is a man of 80 years or more with head and neck cancer.

V usage is TRBV9 and J usage is TRBJ2-2, with a possible D match to TRBD2 (6 bases). Deletions cut 3 bases from V and 0 bases from J, with 12 bases between. The CDR3 has 16 amino acids. Germline CDR1 and CDR2: SGDLS and YYNGEE. CDR3 sequence reads: CASSGPLAPNTGELFF. As DNA, the CDR3 is TGTGCCAGCAGCGGGCCGCTAGCGCCGAACACCGGGGAGCTGTTTTTT.

Turning to this clone: The germline gene is not matched at one end of the junction; a read error may be the cause. This chain links TRBV4-1 with TRBJ1-6; 8 bases are a match to TRBD1. Germline-derived CDR1 and CDR2 are MGHRA and YSYEKL. The CDR3 has 15 residues. The CDR3: CASSQDRGGDSPLHF. The CDR3 DNA is TGCGCCAGCAGTCAAGACAGGGGTGGGGATTCACCCCTCCACTTT.

In its sample, this clone was seen once. The chain recombines TRBV3-1 (or the pseudogene TRBV3-2) with TRBJ2-1, with TRBD1 matching over 7 bases. From germline, CDR1 is LGHDT and CDR2 YNNKEL (reference sequence). The CDR3 has 17 amino acids. J was trimmed by 1 base and V by 1 base; bases with no gene match: 7. The DNA of the CDR3 is TGTGCCAGCAGCCAAGCCCTAACAGGGGAATCCTACAATGAGCAGTTCTTC. Translated, it gives CASSQALTGESYNEQFF.

The chain uses TRBV7-9 and TRBJ1-2; D is perhaps TRBD1 (6 bases). The germline V gene encodes CDR1 SEHNR and CDR2 FQNEAQ (reference sequence). The CDR3 sequence is 12 residues long. Trimming took 7 bases from V and 8 from J, leaving 14 bases between them. The DNA of the CDR3 is TGTGCCAGCACTAACTACAGGGCAGGCTACACCTTC. Translation gives CASTNYRAGYTF. Drawing the rest from reference TRBV7-9 and TRBJ1-2, the complete variable domain is DTGVSQNPRHKITKRGQNVTFRCDPISEHNRLYWYRQTLGQGPEFLTYFQNEAQLEKSRLLSDRFSAERPKGSFSTLEIQRTEQGDSAMYLCASTNYRAGYTFGSGTRLTVV.

This sequence joins TRBV7-8 and TRBJ1-3, with D hard to call. From germline, CDR1 is SGHVS and CDR2 FQNEAQ. The CDR3 covers 12 residues. V lost 0 bases and J 4 bases, leaving 1 base between the germline ends. The CDR3 nucleotides read TGTGCCAGCAGCTTAGCCGGAAACACCATATATTTT. Protein sequence: CASSLAGNTIYF. The complete variable domain, with remaining parts taken from reference TRBV7-8 and TRBJ1-3, reads GAGVSQSPRYKVAKRGQDVALRCDPISGHVSLFWYQQALGQGPEFLTYFQNEAQLDKSGLPSDRFFAERPEGSVSTLKIQRTQQEDSAVYLCASSLAGNTIYFGEGSWLTVV.

The chain carries TRBV5-6 and TRBJ2-7, with TRBD2 matching 9 bases. This CDR3 spans 16 amino acids. Germline V CDR1 and CDR2: SGHDT, YYEEEE. V shed 0 bases, J shed 6 bases, and the junction held 10 bases outside the gene matches. The CDR3 DNA is TGTGCCAGCAGCTTGGGGATGGTAGCGGGAGCGGGCGAGCAGTACTTC. As protein: CASSLGMVAGAGEQYF.

The chain is built from TRBV12-5 and TRBJ2-3; D is ambiguous. The CDR3 is 15 amino acids. Germline V lookup: CDR1 LGHNT, CDR2 FRNRAP. V lost 1 base, J lost 0 bases, and 8 bases lay in between. This chain's CDR3 is CASGLGASSTDTQYF. Written as DNA, the CDR3 is TGTGCTAGTGGTTTGGGGGCCAGTAGCACAGATACGCAGTATTTT.

The chain couples TRBV12-5 to TRBJ2-5, with 8 bases that match TRBD2. V trimming: 3 bases; J trimming: 3 bases; junction bases outside the gene matches: 12. Per the germline V gene, CDR1 is LGHNT and CDR2 is FRNRAP. The CDR3 is 17 residues long. CDR3 amino acids: CASGFYLAGGRKETQYF. The CDR3 DNA sequence: TGTGCTAGTGGTTTCTACCTCGCGGGCGGGAGGAAAGAGACCCAGTACTTC. Complete variable domain (other parts from reference TRBV12-5 and TRBJ2-5): DARVTQTPRHKVTEMGQEVTMRCQPILGHNTVFWYRQTMMQGLELLAYFRNRAPLDDSGMPKDRFSAEMPDATLATLKIQPSEPRDSAVYFCASGFYLAGGRKETQYFGPGTRLLVL.

The J gene is TRBJ2-5, the V gene TRBV19, with D possibly being TRBD1 (5 bases). Trimming shortened V by 3 bases and J by 4 bases, and 9 bases separated the two germline ends. The CDR3 covers 13 residues. Germline values: CDR1 LNHDA, CDR2 SQIVND (reference sequence). CDR3 amino acids: CASSIRVGETQYF. The DNA of the CDR3 is TGTGCCAGTAGTATCAGGGTTGGAGAGACCCAGTACTTC.

This rearrangement joins TRBV2 to TRBJ2-5; D perhaps matches TRBD2 (5 bases). Germline-derived CDR1 and CDR2 are SNHLY and FYNNEI. V shed 4 bases and J shed 2 bases, with 14 bases lying between them. The CDR3 runs to 15 residues. CDR3 DNA: TGTGCCAGCAGTGCGAGCGGAATTCCACAAGAGACCCAGTACTTC. This translates into CASSASGIPQETQYF.

This chain joins TRBV18 and TRBJ2-3; 8 bases fit TRBD1. The trim removed 2 bases at V and 2 bases at J, leaving 6 bases unmatched. Germline V gene lookup returns CDR1 KGHSH and CDR2 LQKENI. The length of the CDR3 is 16 residues. CDR3 in amino acids: CASSPFRGRTTDTQYF. DNA for the CDR3: TGTGCCAGCTCACCATTCAGGGGGCGAACCACAGATACGCAGTATTTT.

The chain carries TRBV6-5 and TRBJ2-7, with 9 bases matching TRBD1. Germline V lookup: CDR1 MNHEY, CDR2 SVGAGI. Trimming took 3 bases from V and 0 from J; bases not matched to a gene: 6. The CDR3 is made up of 16 amino acids. Here the CDR3 DNA reads TGTGCCAGCAGTTATTCCCGGGACAGGGTCTCCTACGAGCAGTACTTC. Encoded protein: CASSYSRDRVSYEQYF.

This clone was counted between two and nine times. The CDR3 sequence is CASTPRGVGKDTQYF. The DNA for the CDR3 is TGTGCCAGTACCCCGAGGGGGGTTGGGAAAGATACGCAGTATTTT. This chain uses TRBV19 with TRBJ2-3; tentatively, D is TRBD1 or TRBD2 (6 bases each). CDR1 is LNHDA, CDR2 SQIVND, per germline (reference sequence). The V and J ends lost 7 bases and 5 bases respectively, with 19 bases between them. CDR3 length: 15 amino acids. Supplemented by reference TRBV19 and TRBJ2-3, the full variable domain reads DGGITQSPKYLFRKEGQNVTLSCEQNLNHDAMYWYRQDPGQGLRLIYYSQIVNDFQKGDIAEGYSVSREKKESFPLTVTSAQKNPTAFYLCASTPRGVGKDTQYFGPGTRLTVL.

This clone was detected a few times. V usage is TRBV5-4 and J usage is TRBJ2-1, with TRBD2 identical over 13 bases. CDR1 is SGHNT and CDR2 is YYREEE in the germline V gene (reference sequence). The ends lost 0 bases at V and 8 bases at J; junction bases unmatched: 8. The CDR3 sequence is 17 residues long. The CDR3, as DNA: TGTGCCAGCAGCTTGGCCCCCACTAGCGGGGGGGCTCATGAGCAGTTCTTC. This sequence encodes CASSLAPTSGGAHEQFF.

The CDR3 protein is CAIAKERPPYNEQFF. The CDR3 DNA follows: TGTGCCATTGCTAAGGAGAGGCCGCCCTACAATGAGCAGTTCTTC. J is TRBJ2-1 and V is TRBV27; D call uncertain. The V end lost 10 bases, the J end lost 2 bases, and 18 bases lay between the germline ends. The CDR3 is made up of 15 amino acids. CDR1 MNHEY and CDR2 SMNVEV come from the germline V gene (reference sequence).

V and J are TRBV6-6 and TRBJ1-1; 7 nucleotides match TRBD1. Trimming took 5 bases from V and 0 from J; bases not matched to a gene: 9. The CDR3 is 16 amino acids. Germline V gene lookup returns CDR1 MNHNY and CDR2 SVGAGI (reference sequence). The DNA of the CDR3 is TGTGCCAGCAGTCGATTCCAGGGACAGCTGAACACTGAAGCTTTCTTT. Translation: CASSRFQGQLNTEAFF.

This clone has a single count. The gene calls are TRBV7-9 and TRBJ2-5, with TRBD2 matching over 10 bases. Germline values: CDR1 SEHNR, CDR2 FQNEAQ (reference sequence). The CDR3 is 17 amino acids. V shed 3 bases and J 2 bases; nucleotides not matched to a gene: 9. The CDR3 DNA reads as TGTGCCAGCAGCTTTCCGCTAGCGGGAGTTGGGCAAGAGACCCAGTACTTC. This codes for CASSFPLAGVGQETQYF.

The gene calls are TRBV14 and TRBJ1-4, with 8 bases lining up with TRBD1. CDR1 and CDR2 from the germline V gene are SGHDN and FVKESK. The J segment lost 6 bases and the V segment lost 1 base, leaving 13 bases of the junction unmatched. This CDR3 has 18 amino acids. The DNA for the CDR3 is TGTGCCAGCAGCCAAGTGGGGCTGGAGACAGGGGTCCATGAAAAACTGTTTTTT. Translated: CASSQVGLETGVHEKLFF.

The V and J genes are TRBV6-2 or TRBV6-3 and TRBJ2-3; 8 bases match TRBD2. CDR3 length equals 13 residues. Losses at the gene ends were 6 bases for V and 6 bases for J; bases not matched to a gene: 5. In germline, CDR1 is MNHEY, CDR2 SVGEGT. CDR3 amino acids: CASSFSGTDTQYF. The CDR3 DNA follows: TGTGCCAGCAGCTTTAGCGGGACTGATACGCAGTATTTT.

This rearrangement joins TRBV12-3 or TRBV12-4 to TRBJ2-7; TRBD1 aligns across 8 bases. The V and J ends lost 6 bases and 6 bases, in that order; junction bases with no gene match: 4. This CDR3 region has 12 residues. Here the CDR3 DNA reads TGTGCCAGCAGGGCAGGGGGCGCCGAGCAGTACTTC. This translates into CASRAGGAEQYF.

The chain is built from TRBV5-1 and TRBJ1-5; TRBD1 matches 10 bases. The V and J ends lost 4 bases and 5 bases, in that order; junction bases with no gene match: 3. CDR1 and CDR2 from the germline V gene are SGHRS and YFSETQ. The CDR3 contains 14 residues. CDR3 protein: CASSLGTGDQPQHF. The CDR3 DNA reads as TGCGCCAGCAGCCTCGGGACAGGGGATCAGCCCCAGCATTTT.

This chain links TRBV30 with TRBJ1-1; tentative D call: TRBD1 (6 bases). The CDR3 length is 13 residues. With 0 bases removed from V and 3 bases from J, the gap between germline ends came to 8 bases. Germline V gives CDR1 GTSNPN, CDR2 SVGIG (reference sequence). In nucleotides, the CDR3 is TGTGCCTGGAGTGTACGGACAGACACTGAAGCTTTCTTT. Protein: CAWSVRTDTEAFF.

V usage is TRBV3-1 (or the pseudogene TRBV3-2) and J usage is TRBJ2-5; TRBD2 agrees at 11 bases. Germline loops: CDR1 LGHDT, CDR2 YNNKEL (reference sequence). The CDR3 runs to 17 residues. J gave up 4 bases and V 0 bases, and 7 bases lay outside the gene matches. CDR3 nucleotides: TGTGCCAGCAGCCAAGAGGGGCTAGCGGGGGGAGGAGAGACCCAGTACTTC. It translates to CASSQEGLAGGGETQYF.

This clone was detected only once. The V call is TRBV11-1, the J call TRBJ2-1; the match to TRBD2 covers 11 bases. V lost 4 bases to trimming and J lost 6 bases; unmatched junction nucleotides: 8. Germline assignment: CDR1 SGHAT and CDR2 FQDESV (reference sequence). The CDR3 contains 16 residues. CDR3 region: CASSSLAGGPSNEQFF. CDR3 nucleotides: TGTGCCAGCAGCTCCTTAGCGGGAGGGCCCAGCAATGAGCAGTTCTTC.

Here the CDR3 reads CASSKETQYF. The CDR3 DNA sequence: TGTGCCAGCAGTAAGGAGACCCAGTACTTC. The chain is built from TRBV2 and TRBJ2-5, with D unresolved. Trimming cost V 5 bases and J 5 bases, with 3 bases left between them. Germline V gene lookup returns CDR1 SNHLY and CDR2 FYNNEI. This CDR3 spans 10 amino acids.

The chain uses TRBV11-2 and TRBJ1-1; tentative D call: TRBD1 (5 bases). The CDR3 spans 13 residues. Trimming removed 5 bases at V and 8 bases at J, with 15 bases between. The germline gives CDR1 SGHAT, CDR2 FQNNGV. CDR3 DNA: TGTGCCAGCAGCCTACCCGGCAGGGCCGAAGCTTTCTTT. Protein sequence: CASSLPGRAEAFF.

This chain connects TRBV18 to TRBJ1-1; D is uncertain. CDR1 and CDR2 from the germline V gene are KGHSH and LQKENI. The CDR3 runs to 12 residues. Trimming stripped 2 bases from V and 4 bases from J, with 5 bases between. CDR3 amino acids: CASSPDSTEAFF. The CDR3 DNA is TGTGCCAGCTCACCAGATTCCACTGAAGCTTTCTTT.

This clone came up a few times. This chain connects TRBV20-1 to TRBJ2-7; D is possibly TRBD1 or TRBD2 (6 bases each). Germline V gene data show CDR1 as DFQATT and CDR2 as SNEGSKA (reference sequence). The V end was cut by 3 bases, the J end by 7 bases, with 19 bases between. The CDR3 loop spans 14 amino acids. CDR3 in DNA: TGCAGTGCTAGTCAGGGGACTGTCCGACGGGAGCAGTACTTC. Its protein product is CSASQGTVRREQYF.

Here the CDR3 reads CASSLGGRDTQYF. DNA for the CDR3: TGTGCCAGCAGCTTGGGGGGTAGAGATACGCAGTATTTT. The rearrangement joins TRBV7-9 to TRBJ2-3, with a weak D call TRBD2 (6 bases). Trimming shortened V by 3 bases and J by 5 bases, and 9 bases separated the two germline ends. The CDR3 extends over 13 amino acids. CDR1 is SEHNR and CDR2 is FQNEAQ in the germline V gene (reference sequence).

The rearrangement links TRBV5-5 to TRBJ2-7, with D perhaps TRBD2 (5 bases). The CDR3 has 15 residues. V lost 0 bases to trimming and J lost 1 base, with 11 bases between them. The germline CDR1 and CDR2 sequences are SGHKS and YYEKEE (reference sequence). The CDR3 DNA is TGTGCCAGCAGCTTGGCTCGGGGTGAGTCCTACGAGCAGTACTTC. The encoded protein is CASSLARGESYEQYF.

Written as DNA, the CDR3 is TGTGCCAGTAGTATAGGGGGCAGGGGAACCTACGAGCAGTACTTC. Protein: CASSIGGRGTYEQYF. The chain combines TRBV19 with TRBJ2-7; a weak D match, TRBD1 (6 bases). Deletions cut 1 base from V and 2 bases from J, with 12 bases between. The germline gives CDR1 LNHDA, CDR2 SQIVND (reference sequence). The CDR3 runs 15 residues.

The J gene is TRBJ1-2, the V gene TRBV2; D gene unclear. There are 14 residues in the CDR3. Germline CDR1 is SNHLY and CDR2 is FYNNEI. V was shortened by 5 bases and J by 0 bases, with 10 bases between the two germline ends. The chain's CDR3 is CASSQIRSNYGYTF. CDR3 DNA: TGTGCCAGCAGTCAAATCCGATCTAACTATGGCTACACCTTC.